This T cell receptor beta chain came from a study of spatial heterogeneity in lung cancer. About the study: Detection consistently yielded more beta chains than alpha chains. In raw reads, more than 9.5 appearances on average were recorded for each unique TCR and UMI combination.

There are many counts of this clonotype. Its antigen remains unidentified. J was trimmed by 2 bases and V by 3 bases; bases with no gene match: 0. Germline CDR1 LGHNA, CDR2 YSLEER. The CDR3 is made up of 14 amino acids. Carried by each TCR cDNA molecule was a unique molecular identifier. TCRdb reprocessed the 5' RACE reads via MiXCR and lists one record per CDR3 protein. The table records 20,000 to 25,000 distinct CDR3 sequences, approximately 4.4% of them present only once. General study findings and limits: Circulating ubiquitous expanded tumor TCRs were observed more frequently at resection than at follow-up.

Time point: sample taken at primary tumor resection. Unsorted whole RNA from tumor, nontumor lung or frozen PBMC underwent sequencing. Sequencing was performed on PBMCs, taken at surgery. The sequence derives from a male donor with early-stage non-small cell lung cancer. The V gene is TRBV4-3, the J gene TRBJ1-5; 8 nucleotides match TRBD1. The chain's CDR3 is CASSQGQGNQPQHF. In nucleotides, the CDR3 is TGCGCCAGCAGCCAGGGACAGGGCAATCAGCCCCAGCATTTT.